The clone carrying this T cell receptor beta chain turned up a few times. Germline V gene data show CDR1 as MDHEN and CDR2 as SYDVKM. This CDR3 spans 17 amino acids. V gave up 5 bases and J gave up 7 bases; unmatched junction bases: 17. Detection sensitivity for ex vivo total memory CD4+ was one cell in 200,000. The repertoire was sequenced with immunoSEQ multiplex PCR; TCRdb's copy has only in-frame clones and lacks some. The repertoire holds some 30,000 clones, with around 80% as singletons. The memory gate held CD4+ cells that were not CD45RA+CCR7+CD95- naive cells, over 98% pure. CD4 and CD14 magnetic microbeads positively selected total CD4+ T cells and monocytes. This specimen comes from a study of human CD4 T cells and Enterobacteriaceae.

This chain uses TRBV28 with TRBJ1-5; TRBD1 agrees at 7 bases. This receptor was obtained from a human donor in good health. Material for sequencing was memory CD4+ T cells from blood. The CDR3 DNA reads TGTGCCAGCAGTCCCCCAGGACAGGAAAGGATTAGACAGCCCCAGCATTTT. It encodes CASSPPGQERIRQPQHF.